A single sample gave rise to the 17 T cell receptor beta chains below, sequenced in a study of blood T cell repertoires in COVID-19. Sequencing was performed with immunoSEQ multiplex PCR; in TCRdb, only in-frame clones are kept and a portion is missing. The table shows approximately 190,000 clones, with 70% to 90% occurring only once. Sequenced input: peripheral blood. The origin of the receptors is a man between 60 and 70 years old with active or convalescent COVID-19.

The chain joins TRBV27 to TRBJ1-5; the D is unclear. The CDR3 length is 15 residues. CDR1 MNHEY and CDR2 SMNVEV come from the germline V gene (reference sequence). Deletions cut 4 bases from V and 0 bases from J, with 10 bases between. The CDR3 coding sequence is TGTGCCAGCAGTTCAACAGCTTATAGCAATCAGCCCCAGCATTTT. Translated: CASSSTAYSNQPQHF.

CDR3 sequence reads: CASSTSRSQQETQYF. The CDR3 region has the DNA TGTGCCAGCAGCACCTCCCGGAGCCAACAAGAGACCCAGTACTTC. The V call is TRBV6-5, the J call TRBJ2-5; no clear D. The CDR3 loop spans 15 amino acids. Germline V gene lookup returns CDR1 MNHEY and CDR2 SVGAGI. V shed 6 bases and J shed 2 bases, with 16 bases lying between them.

The chain has TRBV27 and TRBJ1-1; perhaps TRBD1 as D (6 bases). In germline, CDR1 is MNHEY, CDR2 SMNVEV (reference sequence). This CDR3 is built from 16 residues. V lost 2 bases to trimming and J lost 3 bases, with 16 bases between them. Here the CDR3 DNA reads TGTGCCAGCAGTTTACGCTTCAGGGGTGGGGACACTGAAGCTTTCTTT. Its protein product is CASSLRFRGGDTEAFF.

The chain joins TRBV6-5 to TRBJ1-6, with TRBD1 matching over 8 bases. Trimming removed 5 bases from V and 13 bases from J; junction bases left unmatched: 7. Germline values: CDR1 MNHEY, CDR2 SVGAGI. The CDR3 has 13 residues. CDR3 DNA sequence: TGTGCCAGCAGTCAGGGGGCTAATAGGCCCCTCCACTTT. The encoded protein is CASSQGANRPLHF.

The V call is TRBV24-1, the J call TRBJ2-1, with 9 bases aligning to TRBD1. The CDR3 runs 14 residues. V trimming: 7 bases; J trimming: 7 bases; junction bases outside the gene matches: 7. In germline, CDR1 is KGHDR, CDR2 SFDVKD. The CDR3: CATSRDRASNEQFF. CDR3 coding DNA: TGTGCCACCAGCCGGGACAGGGCATCTAATGAGCAGTTCTTC.

The table lists this clone with a count of one. A junction boundary mismatches the germline segment, possibly from a read error. This chain connects TRBV5-6 to TRBJ1-4, with D possibly being TRBD1 (5 bases). Germline V CDR1 and CDR2: SGHDT, YYEEEE. The CDR3 runs 14 residues. CDR3 DNA: TGTGCCAGCAGCATTGCCGGGACTAGTGAAAAACTGTTTTTT. Amino acids: CASSIAGTSEKLFF.

The chain recombines TRBV5-1 with TRBJ1-2, with D unresolved. Germline V gene lookup returns CDR1 SGHRS and CDR2 YFSETQ. V was pared by 0 bases and J by 4 bases, with 13 bases between. The CDR3 consists of 15 residues. CDR3 coding DNA: TGCGCCAGCAGCTTGGGGGGTGAGGGCAGCTATGGCTACACCTTC. Translated: CASSLGGEGSYGYTF. The full variable domain, rest sourced from reference TRBV5-1 and TRBJ1-2, is KAGVTQTPRYLIKTRGQQVTLSCSPISGHRSVSWYQQTPGQGLQFLFEYFSETQRNKGNFPGRFSGRQFSNSRSEMNVSTLELGDSALYLCASSLGGEGSYGYTFGSGTRLTVV.

This rearrangement joins TRBV19 to TRBJ2-3; 10 bases are a match to TRBD1. After removal of 3 bases from V and 4 bases from J, the junction contained 4 bases not matched to a gene. The CDR3 contains 15 residues. Looked up from germline, CDR1 is LNHDA and CDR2 is SQIVND (reference sequence). The CDR3 bases are TGTGCCAGTAGTATTTGGACAGGGGGGTCAGATACGCAGTATTTT. Amino acids: CASSIWTGGSDTQYF.

The chain couples TRBV2 to TRBJ2-2, with TRBD2 as a possible D gene (5 bases). With 7 bases removed from V and 6 bases from J, the gap between germline ends came to 15 bases. Germline lookup yields CDR1 SNHLY and CDR2 FYNNEI. The CDR3 is made up of 14 amino acids. CDR3 nucleotides: TGTGCCAGCACGGGGAACCCTGGCGCCGGGGAGCTGTTTTTT. It yields the protein CASTGNPGAGELFF.

V is TRBV5-1 and J is TRBJ2-3, with 9 nucleotides matching TRBD2. The CDR3 extends over 16 amino acids. Germline CDR1 is SGHRS and CDR2 is YFSETQ. J was trimmed by 1 base and V by 1 base; bases with no gene match: 4. DNA of the CDR3: TGCGCCAGCAGCTTGCCCCAGCGGGGGGGCACAGATACGCAGTATTTT. Residues: CASSLPQRGGTDTQYF.

J is TRBJ1-2 and V is TRBV6-5; D possibly corresponds to TRBD1 (6 bases). This CDR3 comprises 15 residues. Trimming stripped 6 bases from V and 2 bases from J, with 16 bases between. Germline CDR1 MNHEY, CDR2 SVGAGI. In DNA, the CDR3 is TGTGCCAGCAGGGGGGCACCTCTACCCAACTATGGCTACACCTTC. It is translated as CASRGAPLPNYGYTF.

The chain joins TRBV2 to TRBJ2-5, with D maybe TRBD1 (6 bases). Looked up from germline, CDR1 is SNHLY and CDR2 is FYNNEI. This CDR3 has 13 residues. V lost 6 bases, J lost 2 bases, and 10 bases lay in between. CDR3 in amino acids: CASRTGTQETQYF. The CDR3 nucleotides read TGTGCCAGCAGAACAGGGACGCAAGAGACCCAGTACTTC. The whole variable domain, filled in from reference TRBV2 and TRBJ2-5, reads EPEVTQTPSHQVTQMGQEVILRCVPISNHLYFYWYRQILGQKVEFLVSFYNNEISEKSEIFDDQFSVERPDGSNFTLKIRSTKLEDSAMYFCASRTGTQETQYFGPGTRLLVL.

This chain links TRBV19 with TRBJ2-1, with D perhaps TRBD1 (5 bases). The germline gives CDR1 LNHDA, CDR2 SQIVND (reference sequence). The CDR3 extends over 17 amino acids. The V end was cut by 3 bases, the J end by 0 bases, with 15 bases between. The CDR3 reads CASSIGQQWSSYNEQFF. In nucleotides, the CDR3 is TGTGCCAGTAGTATCGGACAACAGTGGAGCTCCTACAATGAGCAGTTCTTC. The complete variable domain, with remaining parts taken from reference TRBV19 and TRBJ2-1, reads DGGITQSPKYLFRKEGQNVTLSCEQNLNHDAMYWYRQDPGQGLRLIYYSQIVNDFQKGDIAEGYSVSREKKESFPLTVTSAQKNPTAFYLCASSIGQQWSSYNEQFFGPGTRLTVL.

There are a few counts of this clone. V and J are TRBV6-6 and TRBJ1-2; tentatively, D is TRBD1 (6 bases). With 5 bases removed from V and 4 bases from J, the gap between germline ends came to 8 bases. CDR3 size: 12 residues. Germline V lookup: CDR1 MNHNY, CDR2 SVGAGI (reference sequence). CDR3: CASSPDSYGYTF. For the CDR3, the DNA is TGTGCCAGCAGTCCGGACAGCTATGGCTACACCTTC.

In DNA, the CDR3 is TGTGCCAGCAGCTCCAGGGGGACAGCCTTTAATTCACCCCTCCACTTT. This translates into CASSSRGTAFNSPLHF. This chain links TRBV7-2 with TRBJ1-6; 7 bases are shared with TRBD1. There are 16 residues in the CDR3. Trimming took 4 bases from V and 6 from J; bases not matched to a gene: 9. Per germline, CDR1 SGHTA and CDR2 FQGNSA.

This chain links TRBV15 with TRBJ1-2, with TRBD1 matching over 9 bases. Germline V gives CDR1 LNHNV, CDR2 YYDKDF (reference sequence). The CDR3 covers 13 residues. Trimming removed 9 bases from V and 2 bases from J; junction bases left unmatched: 4. CDR3 sequence: CATGDRGNYGYTF. Here the CDR3 DNA reads TGTGCCACGGGAGACAGGGGGAACTATGGCTACACCTTC.

This clone occurred once. This chain joins TRBV18 and TRBJ1-5, with D possibly TRBD1 on 5 matching bases. From germline, CDR1 is KGHSH and CDR2 LQKENI. CDR3 length: 14 residues. Deletions cut 3 bases from V and 7 bases from J, with 13 bases between. The CDR3 DNA reads TGTGCCAGCTCACCTAGCAGGGCGGGGCAGCCCCAGCATTTT. Amino acids: CASSPSRAGQPQHF.